These 14 T cell receptor beta chains came from one sample sequenced in a study of human T cells and chemical hapten exposure. Time point here: pre-sensitization, week 0. Treatment meaning: therapeutic diphenylcyclopropenone sensitization with weekly scalp DPC. TCRdb independently ran MiXCR on the RACE reads; one entry per CDR3 protein. Altogether approximately 41,000 distinct CDR3 sequences are present, 7.5% to 8% being singletons, with the ten largest covering 1% to 1.5%. This specimen consisted of whole blood, obtained in connection with sensitization to the hapten diphenylcyclopropenone (DPC). All receptors come from a woman between 50 and 59 years old with alopecia areata. Some clones in this sample may be carry-over from other donors' samples.

This clonotype was detected ten times or more. The rearrangement joins TRBV20-1 to TRBJ2-5; D remains unclear. Germline CDR1 is DFQATT and CDR2 is SNEGSKA (reference sequence). The CDR3 totals 12 residues. V shed 3 bases and J shed 0 bases, with 5 bases lying between them. The CDR3 DNA reads as TGCAGTGCTAGCCAAGACCAAGAGACCCAGTACTTC. It specifies CSASQDQETQYF.

The table lists this clonotype with a few counts. The chain employs TRBV6-6 and TRBJ2-7; 10 bases match TRBD1. The CDR3 runs 14 residues. Germline V gives CDR1 MNHNY, CDR2 SVGAGI (reference sequence). J lost 5 bases, V lost 9 bases, and 10 bases had no gene match. The CDR3 nucleotides read TGTGCCAGTAGGGGACAGGGGAATTTCCACGAGCAGTACTTC. This encodes CASRGQGNFHEQYF.

This clonotype was counted many times. The gene calls are TRBV4-1 and TRBJ2-7; 10 nucleotides align to TRBD2. Per germline, CDR1 MGHRA and CDR2 YSYEKL. CDR3 length equals 19 residues. V shed 0 bases and J 0 bases; nucleotides not matched to a gene: 11. The CDR3 nucleotides are TGCGCCAGCAGCCAAGATGGGCTAGCGGGAGTTAGGAGCTCCTACGAGCAGTACTTC. This gives the protein CASSQDGLAGVRSSYEQYF.

The sample holds many counts of this clonotype. The CDR3 bases are TGTGCCAGCAGGGACACCTTCTACACCTTC. It specifies CASRDTFYTF. The rearrangement joins TRBV6-2 or TRBV6-3 to TRBJ1-2; maybe TRBD1 (5 bases). V dropped 6 bases and J dropped 10 bases, with 9 bases sitting between them. Germline CDR1 reads MNHEY; CDR2 reads SVGEGT. The CDR3 runs to 10 residues.

This clonotype was observed at least ten times. The rearrangement uses TRBV18 and TRBJ1-1; no firm D call. Germline-derived CDR1 and CDR2 are KGHSH and LQKENI. The CDR3 is 16 residues long. V was clipped by 0 bases and J by 1 base, with 12 bases between them. CDR3 DNA sequence: TGTGCCAGCTCACCACCGGGGTCACGTCGGAACACTGAAGCTTTCTTT. Its protein is CASSPPGSRRNTEAFF.

This clonotype came up many times. The gene calls are TRBV6-2 or TRBV6-3 and TRBJ2-7; 9 bases match TRBD1. Germline values: CDR1 MNHEY, CDR2 SVGEGT. The CDR3 is made up of 15 amino acids. Germline trimming cut 6 bases from V and 2 bases from J; bases unmatched to any gene: 8. CDR3 DNA sequence: TGTGCCAGCAGGGCCGGGACAGGGAGGACCTACGAGCAGTACTTC. It is translated as CASRAGTGRTYEQYF.

This clonotype is medium-sized (0.01 to 0.1%) by share. The rearrangement links TRBV6-5 to TRBJ1-6; D gene uncertain. This CDR3 region has 10 residues. The germline V gene encodes CDR1 MNHEY and CDR2 SVGAGI. Trimming stripped 5 bases from V and 13 bases from J, with 6 bases between. CDR3 sequence reads: CASSPEPLHF. CDR3 bases: TGTGCCAGCAGTCCCGAGCCCCTCCACTTT.

In its sample, this clonotype was seen many times. The V gene is TRBV6-1, the J gene TRBJ1-5; D is uncertain. This CDR3 comprises 14 residues. V was trimmed by 10 bases and J by 0 bases, leaving 13 bases between them. Germline V lookup: CDR1 MNHNS, CDR2 SASEGT. The CDR3 sequence is CATSDGFSNQPQHF. The DNA of the CDR3 is TGTGCCACCTCGGACGGTTTTAGCAATCAGCCCCAGCATTTT.

There are many counts of this clonotype. This chain connects TRBV12-3 or TRBV12-4 to TRBJ2-3; 9 bases are shared with TRBD1. The CDR3 sequence is 15 residues long. Trimming took 6 bases from V and 0 from J; bases not matched to a gene: 4. The CDR3 region has the DNA TGTGCCAGCAGCCACGGACAGGGGAGCACAGATACGCAGTATTTT. This codes for CASSHGQGSTDTQYF.

About this clonotype: A junction boundary mismatches the germline segment, possibly from a read error. This chain uses TRBV7-2 with TRBJ1-1; D uncertain. CDR1 and CDR2 from the germline V gene are SGHTA and FQGNSA. This CDR3 spans 14 amino acids. The CDR3 is CASTPVRPNTEASF. CDR3 sequence (DNA): TGTGCCAGCACCCCCGTACGGCCGAACACTGAAGCTTCCTTT.

This sequence joins TRBV7-9 and TRBJ1-1; a weak D match, TRBD1 (6 bases). V lost 5 bases, J lost 0 bases, and 16 bases lay in between. CDR1 and CDR2 from the germline V gene are SEHNR and FQNEAQ (reference sequence). The CDR3 contains 16 residues. CDR3 nucleotide sequence: TGTGCCAGCAGCCCTGCCCGGACAGCTTTGAACACTGAAGCTTTCTTT. The encoded protein is CASSPARTALNTEAFF.

This clonotype was seen a few times. The genes are TRBV5-1 and TRBJ2-2; no clear D gene. Trimming removed 5 bases from V and 0 bases from J, with 8 bases in between. The CDR3 length is 14 residues. Germline assignment: CDR1 SGHRS and CDR2 YFSETQ. In DNA, the CDR3 is TGCGCCAGCAGTCGGGCGGCGAACACCGGGGAGCTGTTTTTT. Translation: CASSRAANTGELFF.

This clonotype was counted ten times or more. The chain recombines TRBV29-1 with TRBJ2-1; D may be TRBD2 (6 bases). The CDR3 loop spans 13 amino acids. Per the germline V gene, CDR1 is SQVTM and CDR2 is ANQGSEA. V gave up 7 bases and J gave up 2 bases, with 12 bases separating them. This CDR3 is CSALAPTYNEQFF. CDR3 coding DNA: TGCAGCGCGCTAGCGCCTACCTACAATGAGCAGTTCTTC.

Of note for this clonotype: Since no conserved phenylalanine or tryptophan closes the CDR3, a read error is the likely cause. V and J are TRBV6-5 and TRBJ2-7; D possibly matches TRBD1 or TRBD2 (5 bases each). Per germline, CDR1 MNHEY and CDR2 SVGAGI. The V end was cut by 5 bases, the J end by 8 bases, with 10 bases between. The CDR3 consists of 11 residues. The CDR3 loop reads CASSDPGQQYL. In DNA, the CDR3 is TGTGCCAGCAGTGATCCGGGACAGCAGTACTTG.